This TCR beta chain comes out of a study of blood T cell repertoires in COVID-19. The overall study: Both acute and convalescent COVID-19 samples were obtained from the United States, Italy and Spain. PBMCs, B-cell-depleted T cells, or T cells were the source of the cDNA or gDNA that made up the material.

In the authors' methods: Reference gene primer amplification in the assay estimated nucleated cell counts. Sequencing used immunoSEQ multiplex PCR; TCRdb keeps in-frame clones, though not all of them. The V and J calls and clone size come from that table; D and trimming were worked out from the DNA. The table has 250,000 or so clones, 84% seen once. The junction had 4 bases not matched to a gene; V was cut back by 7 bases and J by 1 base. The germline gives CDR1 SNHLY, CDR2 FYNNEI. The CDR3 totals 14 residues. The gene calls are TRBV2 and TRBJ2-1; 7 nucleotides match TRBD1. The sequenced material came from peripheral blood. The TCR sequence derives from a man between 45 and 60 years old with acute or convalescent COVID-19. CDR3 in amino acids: CASTPTGSYNEQFF. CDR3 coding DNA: TGTGCCAGCACCCCGACAGGGTCCTACAATGAGCAGTTCTTC.